This T cell receptor (beta chain) was recorded in a study of control samples from healthy donors and cancer patients (dated by TCRdb to about 2020). The method was the immunoSEQ multiplex PCR assay. Here the immuneACCESS table is served through TCRdb, limited to in-frame sequences with V and J called. Missing clones are a known gap in these copies; in checked studies unresolved V genes cover under half, and the rest lacks a known reason. This sample comprises 130,000 or so clones, about 88% of them detected only once. The ten biggest clones cover roughly 3.2% of the sample. To note about this clone: Its antigen is currently not known. No base qualities exist here, and no much larger clone lies one base off it.

Taken from the germline V gene (reference sequence), the CDR1 and CDR2 loops are WNHNN and SYGVQD. V is clipped by 3 bases and J by 2 bases, and the sequence between their germline boundaries is 14 bases long. Reading from cysteine to phenylalanine, the CDR3 counts 16 amino acids. Of all the DNA, just the CDR3 is kept, 48 bases in frame from base 1. Sequenced input: blood. The TCR comes from a man aged 45-65 years in good health. The chain is made from TRBV10-1 and TRBJ2-1; the D segment cannot be called with confidence. The DNA sequence is TGCGCCAGCAGTGAAATGAGCCCCTCGCCCTACAATGAGCAGTTCTTC. It specifies CASSEMSPSPYNEQFF.